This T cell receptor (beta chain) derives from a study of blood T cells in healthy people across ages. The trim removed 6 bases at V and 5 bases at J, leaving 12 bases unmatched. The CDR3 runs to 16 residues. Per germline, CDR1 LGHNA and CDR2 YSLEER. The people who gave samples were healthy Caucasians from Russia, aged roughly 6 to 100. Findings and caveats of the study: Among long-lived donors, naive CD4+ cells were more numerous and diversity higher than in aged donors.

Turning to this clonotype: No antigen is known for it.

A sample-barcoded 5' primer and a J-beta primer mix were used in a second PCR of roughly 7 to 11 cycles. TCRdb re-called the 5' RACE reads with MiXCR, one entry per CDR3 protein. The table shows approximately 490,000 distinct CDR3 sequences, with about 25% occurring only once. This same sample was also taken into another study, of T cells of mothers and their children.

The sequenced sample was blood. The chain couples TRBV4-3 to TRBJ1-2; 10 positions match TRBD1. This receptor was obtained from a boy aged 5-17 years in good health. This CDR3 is CASRRTGGPRSYGYTF. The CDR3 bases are TGCGCCAGCAGAAGGACAGGGGGGCCGAGGAGTTATGGCTACACCTTC.